A single sample gave rise to the 17 T cell receptor beta chains below, sequenced in a study of cytomegalovirus exposure and HLA in healthy donors. Vbeta (60) and Jbeta (13) primers were used in the PCR. Profiled with immunoSEQ multiplex PCR; TCRdb holds only in-frame clones, not every one. The sample contains under 130,000 clones, about 83% of which appear only once. The sample taken for sequencing was PBMCs. These TCRs come from a man in his late teens or twenties in good health and CMV-seronegative.

J is TRBJ2-3 and V is TRBV2, with 8 bases lining up with TRBD1. The length of the CDR3 is 14 residues. Germline lookup yields CDR1 SNHLY and CDR2 FYNNEI. V was pared by 8 bases and J by 4 bases, with 8 bases of the junction left unmatched. Written as DNA, the CDR3 is TGTGCCAGCTGGGGTCGACAGGGGTCAGATACGCAGTATTTT. Amino acids: CASWGRQGSDTQYF.

The V gene is TRBV6-5, the J gene TRBJ1-4; D possibly corresponds to TRBD1 (6 bases). The germline V gene has CDR1 MNHEY and CDR2 SVGAGI. The CDR3 has 14 residues. V was clipped by 2 bases and J by 7 bases, with 11 bases between them. CDR3 amino acids: CASSYTGGREKLFF. The CDR3 DNA is TGTGCCAGCAGTTACACCGGGGGGCGTGAAAAACTGTTTTTT.

This chain joins TRBV6-1 and TRBJ1-2; the D is unclear. CDR1 is MNHNS and CDR2 is SASEGT in the germline V gene. Trimming removed 7 bases from V and 4 bases from J, with 13 bases in between. The CDR3 totals 13 residues. CDR3 amino acids: CASIPQWAYGYTF. Written as DNA, the CDR3 is TGTGCCAGCATCCCGCAGTGGGCCTATGGCTACACCTTC.

The rearrangement uses TRBV7-3 and TRBJ2-3, with 8 bases that match TRBD2. The germline V gene has CDR1 SGHTA and CDR2 FQGTGA. V trimming: 5 bases; J trimming: 3 bases; junction bases outside the gene matches: 7. The CDR3 is 15 amino acids. In DNA, the CDR3 is TGTGCCAGCAGCCCAAGCGGGAGCGAGACAGATACGCAGTATTTT. This gives the protein CASSPSGSETDTQYF.

About this clone itself: A read error may account for a junction end that differs from germline. The V gene is TRBV7-2, the J gene TRBJ1-1; D uncertain. Germline-derived CDR1 and CDR2 are SGHTA and FQGNSA. This CDR3 has 14 amino acids. The CDR3 sequence is CASTLDKPRAEAFF. Here the CDR3 DNA reads TGTGCCAGCACCTTAGACAAACCCCGGGCTGAAGCTTTCTTT.

This chain uses TRBV5-1 with TRBJ2-1; 7 bases agree with TRBD1. This CDR3 is 15 amino acids long. V was clipped by 1 base and J by 2 bases; unmatched bases: 3. Germline V gene sequence: CDR1 SGHRS, CDR2 YFSETQ. This chain's CDR3 is CASSLYQGAYNEQFF. The DNA of the CDR3 is TGCGCCAGCAGCTTGTATCAGGGGGCCTACAATGAGCAGTTCTTC.

Here the CDR3 reads CASSTGTDSGYTF. The CDR3 coding sequence is TGTGCCAGCAGCACCGGGACAGACAGTGGCTACACCTTC. The rearrangement links TRBV7-9 to TRBJ1-2, with 7 bases that match TRBD1. After removal of 5 bases from V and 7 bases from J, the junction contained 7 bases not matched to a gene. Germline-derived CDR1 and CDR2 are SEHNR and FQNEAQ (reference sequence). The CDR3 consists of 13 residues.

This clone was detected only a few times. The chain has TRBV7-8 and TRBJ2-6; 8 bases are shared with TRBD2. The V gene's germline CDR1 is SGHVS and CDR2 FQNEAQ. J lost 1 base, V lost 2 bases, and 10 bases had no gene match. The CDR3 runs 19 residues. CDR3 bases: TGTGCCAGCAGCTTACGGAGCAGCGGGAGAGGATCTGGGGCCAACGTCCTGACTTTC. Translation gives CASSLRSSGRGSGANVLTF.

In this sample, this clone turned up a few times. The V gene is TRBV29-1, the J gene TRBJ1-1, with TRBD1 matching 10 bases. J was trimmed by 6 bases and V by 7 bases; bases with no gene match: 5. CDR1 SQVTM and CDR2 ANQGSEA come from the germline V gene. This CDR3 region has 12 residues. The CDR3 DNA sequence: TGCAGCGGAGGACAGGGGGAGTCTGAAGCTTTCTTT. It yields the protein CSGGQGESEAFF.

V and J are TRBV20-1 and TRBJ2-1; 7 nucleotides align to TRBD2. Unmatched junction bases numbered 10, after V lost 6 bases and J lost 14 bases. The CDR3 extends over 11 amino acids. The V gene's germline CDR1 is DFQATT and CDR2 SNEGSKA (reference sequence). The CDR3: CSAPGQGGEFF. The DNA of the CDR3 is TGCAGTGCCCCGGGCCAGGGAGGGGAGTTCTTC.

Notes on this clone: A junction end diverges from the germline sequence, so it may reflect a read error. The CDR3 spells CASREGQGLFYTEAFF. The CDR3 nucleotides read TGTGCCAGCAGAGAAGGACAGGGCCTGTTTTACACTGAAGCTTTCTTT. The chain links TRBV6-1 to TRBJ1-1; 8 nucleotides match TRBD1. The CDR3 spans 16 residues. Germline values: CDR1 MNHNS, CDR2 SASEGT.

The chain is built from TRBV29-1 and TRBJ1-1; 8 bases map to TRBD1. The CDR3 length is 12 residues. The germline gives CDR1 SQVTM, CDR2 ANQGSEA. The ends lost 4 bases at V and 6 bases at J; junction bases unmatched: 4. In DNA form, the CDR3 reads TGCAGCGTTGGCCAGGGGGCGGCTGAAGCTTTCTTT. Translation gives CSVGQGAAEAFF.

The chain links TRBV5-8 to TRBJ2-5, with 7 bases aligning to TRBD1. The CDR3 consists of 15 residues. Germline V gene data show CDR1 as SGHTS and CDR2 as YDEGEE. V lost 0 bases and J lost 5; bases outside the gene matches: 7. CDR3 loop: CASSLEGGTGETQYF. Here the CDR3 DNA reads TGTGCCAGCAGCTTGGAAGGGGGCACGGGTGAGACCCAGTACTTC.

This sequence joins TRBV7-6 and TRBJ2-7; 8 nucleotides agree with TRBD2. Germline V CDR1 and CDR2: SGHVS, FNYEAQ. The CDR3 is 14 residues long. J was trimmed by 6 bases and V by 4 bases; bases with no gene match: 8. The CDR3 here is CASSSPGLVGEQYF. For the CDR3, the DNA is TGTGCCAGCAGCTCGCCGGGACTAGTGGGCGAGCAGTACTTC.

The chain carries TRBV9 and TRBJ2-1; no firm D call. The CDR3 totals 15 residues. Germline-derived CDR1 and CDR2 are SGDLS and YYNGEE. V shed 4 bases and J shed 0 bases, with 11 bases lying between them. The CDR3 DNA reads as TGTGCCAGCAGCCCCCGCCTGAGCTCCTACAATGAGCAGTTCTTC. This codes for CASSPRLSSYNEQFF.

The V call is TRBV2, the J call TRBJ1-2, with D maybe TRBD1 (6 bases). Germline loops: CDR1 SNHLY, CDR2 FYNNEI. Trimming shortened V by 9 bases and J by 2 bases, and 16 bases separated the two germline ends. The length of the CDR3 is 14 residues. The CDR3 DNA is TGTGCCAGTGACAAAGACAGGTTGAACTATGGCTACACCTTC. It translates to CASDKDRLNYGYTF.

The V gene is TRBV4-1, the J gene TRBJ2-7; TRBD1 matches at 10 bases. The CDR3 loop spans 15 amino acids. CDR1 and CDR2 from the germline V gene are MGHRA and YSYEKL. Losses at the gene ends were 4 bases for V and 5 bases for J; bases not matched to a gene: 8. The CDR3 protein is CASSRAGQGSHEQYF. DNA of the CDR3: TGCGCCAGCAGCCGGGCGGGACAGGGGTCCCACGAGCAGTACTTC.